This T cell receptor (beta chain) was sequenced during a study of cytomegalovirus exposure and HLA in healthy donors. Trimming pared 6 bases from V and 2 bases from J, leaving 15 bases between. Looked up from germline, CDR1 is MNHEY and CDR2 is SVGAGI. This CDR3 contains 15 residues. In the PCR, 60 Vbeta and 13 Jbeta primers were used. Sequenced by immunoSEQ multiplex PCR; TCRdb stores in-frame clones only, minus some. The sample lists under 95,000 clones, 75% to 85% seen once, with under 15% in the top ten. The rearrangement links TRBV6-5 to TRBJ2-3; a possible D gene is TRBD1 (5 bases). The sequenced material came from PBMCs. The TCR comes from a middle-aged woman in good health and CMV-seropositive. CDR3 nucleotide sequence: TGTGCCAGCAGCCTTTCGACAGTCCTCACAGATACGCAGTATTTT. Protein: CASSLSTVLTDTQYF.